This passage covers 2 T cell receptor beta chains from one sample sequenced in a study of blood T cell repertoires in COVID-19. Measured with immunoSEQ multiplex PCR; TCRdb has only the in-frame clones, and not every one. The sample has tens of thousands of clones; about 82% are singletons. The sample consisted of peripheral blood. These TCRs come from a man between 45 and 60 years old with acute or convalescent COVID-19.

The J gene is TRBJ1-1, the V gene TRBV6-5; maybe TRBD1 (5 bases). This CDR3 is built from 13 residues. V lost 7 bases, J lost 2 bases, and 11 bases lay in between. Germline V gives CDR1 MNHEY, CDR2 SVGAGI. CDR3 bases: TGTGCCAGCAATACCGGGACTAACACTGAAGCTTTCTTT. This translates into CASNTGTNTEAFF.

The chain is built from TRBV18 and TRBJ2-1, with 7 bases that match TRBD2. The CDR3 runs to 16 residues. The germline gives CDR1 KGHSH, CDR2 LQKENI. The trim removed 0 bases at V and 1 base at J, leaving 3 bases unmatched. The CDR3 reads CASSPPSGRSYNEQFF. CDR3 nucleotide sequence: TGTGCCAGCTCACCACCTTCCGGGAGGTCCTACAATGAGCAGTTCTTC.